The subject of this entry is one TCR beta chain. The data were taken from a study of blood T cell repertoires in COVID-19. The table came from immunoSEQ multiplex PCR; TCRdb's copy has only in-frame clones and leaves some out. The sample yields over 250,000 clones, around 87% seen once. The source material was peripheral blood. The receptor comes from a woman in her thirties or forties who had recovered from COVID-19.

CDR3 nucleotide sequence: TGTGCTAGTGGTTTATGGTTGGCAAACTATGGCTACACCTTC. It encodes CASGLWLANYGYTF. The chain carries TRBV12-5 and TRBJ1-2, with D unclear. CDR1 is LGHNT, CDR2 FRNRAP, per germline. This CDR3 region has 14 residues. V lost 3 bases, J lost 2 bases, and 10 bases lay in between.